The following is a TCR beta chain sequence with its context. The sample comes from a study of control samples from healthy donors and cancer patients. The CDR3 is 16 amino acids. V was trimmed by 0 bases and J by 2 bases, leaving 14 bases between them. Germline V gene sequence: CDR1 SGDLS, CDR2 YYNGEE. Sequencing was performed with immunoSEQ multiplex PCR; in TCRdb, only in-frame clones are kept and a portion is missing. The table lists about 85,000 clones, around 90% of them singletons. Sequencing used blood. This chain links TRBV9 with TRBJ2-5; D not resolved. The source is a woman aged 55-69 years in good health. CDR3 in amino acids: CASSVEGLPGQETQYF. In nucleotides, the CDR3 is TGTGCCAGCAGCGTAGAAGGATTGCCGGGTCAAGAGACCCAGTACTTC.